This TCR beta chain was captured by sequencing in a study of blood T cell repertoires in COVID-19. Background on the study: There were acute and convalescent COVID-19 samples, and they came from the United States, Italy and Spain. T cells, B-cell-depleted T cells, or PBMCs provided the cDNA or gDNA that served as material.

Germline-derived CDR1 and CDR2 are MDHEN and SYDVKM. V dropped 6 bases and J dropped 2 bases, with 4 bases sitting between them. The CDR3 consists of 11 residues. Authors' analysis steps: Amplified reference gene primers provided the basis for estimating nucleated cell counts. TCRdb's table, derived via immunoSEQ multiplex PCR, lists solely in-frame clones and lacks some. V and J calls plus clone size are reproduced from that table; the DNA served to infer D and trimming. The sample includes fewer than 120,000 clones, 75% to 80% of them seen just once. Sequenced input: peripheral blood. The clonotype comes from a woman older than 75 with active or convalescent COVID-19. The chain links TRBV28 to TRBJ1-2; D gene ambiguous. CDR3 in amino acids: CASRTNYGYTF. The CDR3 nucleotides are TGTGCCAGCAGAACAAACTATGGCTACACCTTC.